This T cell receptor beta chain was captured in a study of T cells in Graves' hyperthyroidism and ophthalmopathy. V was cut by 3 bases and J by 3 bases, with 9 bases left in between. This CDR3 has 14 residues. CDR1 is MNHEY, CDR2 SMNVEV, per germline (reference sequence). Researchers took RNA transcripts and amplified the TCR beta CDR3 regions from them. Initially, a first-round RT-PCR of the TCR CDR3 employed the HTBI primer set. TCRdb reprocessed the multiplex PCR reads with MiXCR, giving one entry per CDR3 protein. The profile covers around 520,000 distinct CDR3 sequences, with about 15% appearing a single time and about 17% taken by the ten largest. The sample holds many counts of this clonotype.

This chain uses TRBV27 with TRBJ2-1; D is ambiguous. The specimen sequenced was blood. This receptor was obtained from a woman aged 18 to 35 with Graves' hyperthyroidism. CDR3 region: CASSFENNYNEQFF. The CDR3 DNA follows: TGTGCCAGCAGTTTTGAAAACAACTACAATGAGCAGTTCTTC.